The next 28 T cell receptor beta chains were all read from a single sample in a study of human CD8 memory T cell subsets. Libraries for TCR beta were constructed using UMI-labeled 5' RACE. TCRdb reprocessed the 5' RACE reads, with one entry per CDR3 protein and no DNA. The ten most abundant clones cover around 35% of a sample with about 5,100 distinct CDR3 sequences. The sequencing input was CD8+ T cells from PBMCs. The receptor set was obtained from a human donor in good health.

The rearrangement uses TRBV28 and TRBJ2-1; the D gene TCRdb calls, TRBD2, cannot be checked with no DNA. CDR3 length: 17 amino acids. Germline-derived CDR1 and CDR2 are MDHEN and SYDVKM. CDR3: CASSLLALAGVDDEQFF.

By frequency, this clonotype registers medium-sized. V gene TRBV4-1 combines with J gene TRBJ1-6; TCRdb's D gene call, TRBD1, goes unchecked for lack of DNA. The germline CDR1 and CDR2 sequences are MGHRA and YSYEKL. The CDR3 runs 14 residues. The CDR3 here is CASSQGDRGSPLHF.

This sequence joins TRBV27 and TRBJ2-3; the D call of TRBD1 rests on TCRdb alone, since no DNA is present to check it. CDR1 and CDR2 from the germline V gene are MNHEY and SMNVEV (reference sequence). The CDR3 is 15 amino acids. CDR3 sequence reads: CASNSFPGSTDTQYF.

The rearrangement joins TRBV28 to TRBJ2-3; as DNA is missing, the TRBD1 call by TCRdb cannot be tested. The germline V gene has CDR1 MDHEN and CDR2 SYDVKM. The CDR3 has 16 residues. The CDR3 protein is CASSSLGQGETDTQYF. The entire variable domain, with the rest obtained from reference TRBV28 and TRBJ2-3, is as follows: DVKVTQSSRYLVKRTGEKVFLECVQDMDHENMFWYRQDPGLGLRLIYFSYDVKMKEKGDIPEGYSVSREKKERFSLILESASTNQTSMYLCASSSLGQGETDTQYFGPGTRLTVL.

The chain recombines TRBV30 with TRBJ2-7. CDR3 length: 14 amino acids. The germline V gene encodes CDR1 GTSNPN and CDR2 SVGIG (reference sequence). CDR3 amino acids: CAWSTPSGSYEQYF.

V and J are TRBV4-1 and TRBJ2-7. The CDR3 spans 15 residues. The germline gives CDR1 MGHRA, CDR2 YSYEKL. The CDR3 here is CASSQGRAETYEQYF.

Measured by frequency, this clonotype is large. This chain joins TRBV24-1 and TRBJ2-2. This CDR3 spans 15 amino acids. Germline V gene lookup returns CDR1 KGHDR and CDR2 SFDVKD. The CDR3 sequence: CATSGGTANTGELFF.

The CDR3 region is CASGAGLAGGLRYEQYF. The chain has TRBV28 and TRBJ2-7; the D gene TCRdb calls, TRBD2, cannot be checked with no DNA. CDR1 is MDHEN and CDR2 is SYDVKM in the germline V gene. This CDR3 contains 17 residues. The full variable domain, its missing parts supplied by reference TRBV28 and TRBJ2-7, is DVKVTQSSRYLVKRTGEKVFLECVQDMDHENMFWYRQDPGLGLRLIYFSYDVKMKEKGDIPEGYSVSREKKERFSLILESASTNQTSMYLCASGAGLAGGLRYEQYFGPGTRLTVT.

The genes are TRBV19 and TRBJ1-1; TCRdb outputs TRBD1, but without DNA this stays unchecked. From germline, CDR1 is LNHDA and CDR2 SQIVND (reference sequence). The CDR3 length is 14 residues. This CDR3 is CASSTDSLNTEAFF.

The rearrangement uses TRBV9 and TRBJ2-7; TCRdb gives TRBD1 as the D gene, but with no DNA this cannot be confirmed. CDR1 is SGDLS, CDR2 YYNGEE, per germline. The CDR3 consists of 13 residues. Here the CDR3 reads CASSADIHSEQYF.

The rearrangement joins TRBV20-1 to TRBJ2-1; TCRdb's D gene call, TRBD1, goes unchecked for lack of DNA. Germline CDR1 is DFQATT and CDR2 is SNEGSKA (reference sequence). This CDR3 is 13 amino acids long. The CDR3 reads CSARAGHHNEQFF.

The rearrangement uses TRBV7-2 and TRBJ2-3; absent DNA, TCRdb's TRBD2 call cannot be checked. The CDR3 is made up of 17 amino acids. Germline V gene sequence: CDR1 SGHTA, CDR2 FQGNSA. CDR3 loop: CASSLAGLGSYADTQYF.

The chain recombines TRBV14 with TRBJ2-7; TCRdb's assignment of TRBD1 cannot be checked, as there is no DNA. The CDR3 contains 13 residues. In germline, CDR1 is SGHDN, CDR2 FVKESK. CDR3 sequence reads: CASSLDEGDEQYF.

The J gene is TRBJ2-1, the V gene TRBV30. CDR1 is GTSNPN, CDR2 SVGIG, per germline (reference sequence). CDR3 length: 13 residues. This chain's CDR3 is CAWGSNLRDEQFF.

The V gene is TRBV5-1, the J gene TRBJ2-4. Per germline, CDR1 SGHRS and CDR2 YFSETQ. The CDR3 contains 12 residues. CDR3 in amino acids: CATQFSTLFQYF.

According to its frequency, this clonotype is large. The chain links TRBV20-1 to TRBJ2-7; there is no DNA to check the TCRdb D call of TRBD1. Germline CDR1 DFQATT, CDR2 SNEGSKA (reference sequence). The length of the CDR3 is 14 residues. This chain's CDR3 is CSAREQGQGGEQYF.

CDR3 loop: CASRDETTNEQETQYF. The chain joins TRBV23-1 to TRBJ2-5. TRBV23-1 belongs to the ORF category, with a function that is uncertain. The CDR3 loop spans 16 amino acids.

This clonotype is medium-sized by frequency. This sequence joins TRBV7-8 and TRBJ1-1. This CDR3 region has 13 residues. Per the germline V gene, CDR1 is SGHVS and CDR2 is FQNEAQ. The CDR3 loop reads CASSLGANTEAFF.

The rearrangement joins TRBV7-2 to TRBJ1-3. Germline CDR1 reads SGHTA; CDR2 reads FQGNSA. The CDR3 length is 16 residues. The CDR3 reads CASSLLIWNSGNTIYF.

This chain joins TRBV7-9 and TRBJ2-5; there is no DNA to check the TCRdb D call of TRBD2. The CDR3 totals 14 residues. The germline V gene encodes CDR1 SEHNR and CDR2 FQNEAQ (reference sequence). CDR3 residues: CASSSPGAQETQYF.

By frequency, this clonotype registers medium-sized. The V and J genes are TRBV4-1 and TRBJ1-2. Germline CDR1 MGHRA, CDR2 YSYEKL. This CDR3 region has 15 residues. CDR3 region: CASSQPGTAGRGYTF.

This clonotype registers medium-sized by frequency. This chain joins TRBV7-6 and TRBJ2-7. The V gene's germline CDR1 is SGHVS and CDR2 FNYEAQ. The length of the CDR3 is 11 residues. CDR3: CASSSGHEQYF. The entire variable domain, with the rest obtained from reference TRBV7-6 and TRBJ2-7, is as follows: GAGVSQSPRYKVTKRGQDVALRCDPISGHVSLYWYRQALGQGPEFLTYFNYEAQQDKSGLPNDRFSAERPEGSISTLTIQRTEQRDSAMYRCASSSGHEQYFGPGTRLTVT.

CDR3 sequence: CASSFSSGGTYEQYF. The gene calls are TRBV5-4 and TRBJ2-7; TCRdb's D call of TRBD2 is untestable without DNA. This CDR3 is built from 15 residues. CDR1 is SGHNT, CDR2 YYREEE, per germline (reference sequence).

The chain joins TRBV7-9 to TRBJ2-1; there is no DNA to check the TCRdb D call of TRBD1. The CDR3 is 13 amino acids. Germline CDR1 is SEHNR and CDR2 is FQNEAQ (reference sequence). The CDR3: CASSLAGANEQFF.

The genes are TRBV11-3 and TRBJ2-1; checking the TCRdb D call of TRBD2 is not possible without DNA. The CDR3 sequence is 13 residues long. Germline V gene data show CDR1 as SGHNT and CDR2 as YENEEA. This CDR3 reads CASSFSGRNEQFF.

The rearrangement uses TRBV27 and TRBJ2-7; TCRdb selects TRBD2, and the lack of DNA leaves this call unchecked. The CDR3 contains 15 residues. Germline lookup yields CDR1 MNHEY and CDR2 SMNVEV (reference sequence). The CDR3 sequence: CASSSGTSGGNEQYF.

By frequency, this clonotype registers medium-sized (0.01 to 0.1%). The gene calls are TRBV28 and TRBJ2-5; TCRdb gives TRBD2 as the D gene, but with no DNA this cannot be confirmed. CDR1 and CDR2 from the germline V gene are MDHEN and SYDVKM. This CDR3 has 18 residues. This CDR3 is CASSPWGLAGRGEETQYF.

The chain combines TRBV7-2 with TRBJ2-5; absent DNA, TCRdb's TRBD2 call cannot be checked. Germline-derived CDR1 and CDR2 are SGHTA and FQGNSA. CDR3 length: 14 amino acids. The chain's CDR3 is CASSPSLASETQYF.